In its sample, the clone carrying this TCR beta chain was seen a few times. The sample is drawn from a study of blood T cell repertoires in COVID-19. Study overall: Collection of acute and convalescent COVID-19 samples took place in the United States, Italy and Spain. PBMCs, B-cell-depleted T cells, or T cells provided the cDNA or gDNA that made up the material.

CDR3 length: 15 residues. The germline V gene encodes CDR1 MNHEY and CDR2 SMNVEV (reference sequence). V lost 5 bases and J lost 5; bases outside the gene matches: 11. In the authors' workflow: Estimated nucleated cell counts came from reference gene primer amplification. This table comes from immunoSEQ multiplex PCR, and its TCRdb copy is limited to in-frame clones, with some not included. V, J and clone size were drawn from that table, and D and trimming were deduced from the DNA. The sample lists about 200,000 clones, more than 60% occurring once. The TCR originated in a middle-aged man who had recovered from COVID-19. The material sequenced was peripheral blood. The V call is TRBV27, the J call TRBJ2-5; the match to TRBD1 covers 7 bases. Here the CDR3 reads CASSLTGRFYETQYF. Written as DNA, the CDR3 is TGTGCCAGCAGTCTGACAGGGAGATTCTACGAGACCCAGTACTTC.